The rows below give T cell receptor beta chains drawn from one sample of a study of neurological immune-mediated disorders. TCRdb re-called the 5' RACE reads with MiXCR, one entry per CDR3 protein. The sample contains tens of thousands of distinct CDR3 sequences, over 4.5% of which appear only once. The sample comprised CD4+ T cells from blood. The receptors originated from a young woman with multiple sclerosis. The CDR3 runs from the conserved cysteine through the conserved F or W. Each record gives: D gene, V gene, CDR3 protein. A D gene is named only where the DNA matches it firmly.

TRBD1 | TRBV5-1 | CASSWDSLNIQYF
. | TRBV20-1 | CSADPRIRRGTPYNEQFF
. | TRBV27 | CASKPGARGSYNEQFF
TRBD2 | TRBV7-2 | CASSLGLAGVSYNEQFF
TRBD1 | TRBV6-5 | CASSSGTGGLAKNIQYF
TRBD2 | TRBV20-1 | CSARASGRSEQFF
. | TRBV5-1 | CASSPGVGGGEQFF
. | TRBV5-1 | CASSSQGSTEAFF
TRBD2 | TRBV7-9 | CASRPVTSGGSGEQFF
TRBD1 | TRBV7-9 | CASSRPGQGLRKGEAFF
. | TRBV6-2/TRBV6-3 | CASSKDRTIVGTQYF
. | TRBV5-1 | CASSLDGRRFTTSSTDTQYF
TRBD1 | TRBV5-1 | CASSRTGGRGKNIQYF
. | TRBV14 | CASSQRTFFTDTQYF
. | TRBV20-1 | CSVRIVSSYEQYF
. | TRBV20-1 | CSATGSNEQFF
. | TRBV5-5 | CASSTGQRSYNEQFF
. | TRBV5-1 | CASSLVGSALGEQYF
TRBD2 | TRBV5-6 | CASSPLAGSTDTQYF
. | TRBV7-2 | CASSLARGSTGELFF
. | TRBV20-1 | CSARVDIRFASEQYF
. | TRBV5-1 | CASRGVANYGYTF
. | TRBV29-1 | CSVEGSTDTQYF
TRBD2 | TRBV5-1 | CASSGGGGGLGNEQFF
TRBD1 | TRBV7-9 | CASSLTLTGGRYEQYF
. | TRBV7-2 | CASSLRQSRNSPLHF
TRBD1 | TRBV20-1 | CSARDLAHRGRGGIETQYF
. | TRBV20-1 | CSARVPAQETQYF
. | TRBV6-5 | CASSYSGGRNEQYF
TRBD1 | TRBV7-2 | CASSLASRQGIYGYTF
TRBD1 | TRBV6-6 | CASSSQPGQGATSYEQYF
TRBD2 | TRBV7-2 | CASSLGLAGETQYF
. | TRBV7-2 | CASSLVFSGDYEQYF
TRBD1 | TRBV5-1 | CASSLYDRGEETQYF
. | TRBV5-5 | CASSAVGGRGSNQPQHF
. | TRBV5-1 | CASSLDGGLNQPQHF
. | TRBV6-5 | CASSTGLLGGYTF
. | TRBV29-1 | CSAPARAGPEQYF
. | TRBV12-3/TRBV12-4 | CASQEQETQYF
TRBD1 | TRBV20-1 | CSARAGTGGVLAKNIQYF
. | TRBV9 | CASSVASAVTDTQYF
TRBD1 | TRBV18 | CASSQGAGYGYTF
. | TRBV20-1 | CSAETAGHRTDTQYF
. | TRBV2 | CASSEAWDTEAFF
. | TRBV20-1 | CSARGRGEKLFF
. | TRBV10-3 | CAISDTQVSQYF
. | TRBV20-1 | CSARVQTRGSNQPQHF
. | TRBV2 | CASSEAFPQGTNEKLFF
TRBD2 | TRBV20-1 | CSAGTIPTDTQYF
. | TRBV7-6 | CASSPGGGYYNSPLHF